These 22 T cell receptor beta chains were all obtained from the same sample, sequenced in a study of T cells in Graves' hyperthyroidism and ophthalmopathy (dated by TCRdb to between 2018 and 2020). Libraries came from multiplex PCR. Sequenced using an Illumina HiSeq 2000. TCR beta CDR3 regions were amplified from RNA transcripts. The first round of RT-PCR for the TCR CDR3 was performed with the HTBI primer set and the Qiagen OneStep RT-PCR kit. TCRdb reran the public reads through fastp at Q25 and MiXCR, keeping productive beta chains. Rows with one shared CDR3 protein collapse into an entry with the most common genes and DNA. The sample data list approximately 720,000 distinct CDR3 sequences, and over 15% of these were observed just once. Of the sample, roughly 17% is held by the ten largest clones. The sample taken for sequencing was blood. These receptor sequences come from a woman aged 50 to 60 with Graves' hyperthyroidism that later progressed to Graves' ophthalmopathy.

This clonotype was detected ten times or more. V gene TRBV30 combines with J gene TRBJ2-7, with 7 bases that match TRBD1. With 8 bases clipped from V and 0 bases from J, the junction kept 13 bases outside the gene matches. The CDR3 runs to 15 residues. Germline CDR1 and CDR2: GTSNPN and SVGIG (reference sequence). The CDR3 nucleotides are TGTGCCGTCCGAAAGGGACAGAACCCCTCCTACGAGCAGTACTTC. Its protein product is CAVRKGQNPSYEQYF.

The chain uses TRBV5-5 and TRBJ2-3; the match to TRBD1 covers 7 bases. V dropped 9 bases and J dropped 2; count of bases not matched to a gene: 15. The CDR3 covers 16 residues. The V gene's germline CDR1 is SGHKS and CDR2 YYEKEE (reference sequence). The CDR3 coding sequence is TGTGCCACCTCTCCCCACGGACAGGAGTACACAGATACGCAGTATTTT. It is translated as CATSPHGQEYTDTQYF.

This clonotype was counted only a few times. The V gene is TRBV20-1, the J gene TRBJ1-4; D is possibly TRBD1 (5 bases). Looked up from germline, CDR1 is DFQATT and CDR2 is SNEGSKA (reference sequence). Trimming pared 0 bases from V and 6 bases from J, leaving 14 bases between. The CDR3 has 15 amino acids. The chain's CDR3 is CSARDGKGRDEKLFF. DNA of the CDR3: TGCAGTGCTAGAGATGGGAAGGGGAGGGATGAAAAACTGTTTTTT.

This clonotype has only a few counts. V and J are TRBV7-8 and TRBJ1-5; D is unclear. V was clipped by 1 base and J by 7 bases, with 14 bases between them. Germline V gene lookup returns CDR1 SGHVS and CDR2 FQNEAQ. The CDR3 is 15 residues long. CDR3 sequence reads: CASSLEGGPRQPQHF. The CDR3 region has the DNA TGTGCCAGCAGCTTAGAGGGTGGCCCCCGGCAGCCCCAGCATTTT. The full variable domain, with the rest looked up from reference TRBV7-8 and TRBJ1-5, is GAGVSQSPRYKVAKRGQDVALRCDPISGHVSLFWYQQALGQGPEFLTYFQNEAQLDKSGLPSDRFFAERPEGSVSTLKIQRTQQEDSAVYLCASSLEGGPRQPQHFGDGTRLSIL.

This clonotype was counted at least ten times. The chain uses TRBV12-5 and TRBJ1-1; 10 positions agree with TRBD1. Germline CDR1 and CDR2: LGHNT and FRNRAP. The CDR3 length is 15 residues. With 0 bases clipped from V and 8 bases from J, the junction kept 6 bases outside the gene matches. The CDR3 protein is CASGLVLPGQGEAFF. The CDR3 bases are TGTGCTAGTGGTTTGGTACTCCCGGGACAGGGGGAAGCTTTCTTT.

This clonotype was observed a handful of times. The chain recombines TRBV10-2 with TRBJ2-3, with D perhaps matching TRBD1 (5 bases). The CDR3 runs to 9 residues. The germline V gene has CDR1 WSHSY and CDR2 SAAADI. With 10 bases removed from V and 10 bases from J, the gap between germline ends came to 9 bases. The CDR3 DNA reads TGCGCCACCAGGGTCCCGCAGTATTTT. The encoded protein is CATRVPQYF.

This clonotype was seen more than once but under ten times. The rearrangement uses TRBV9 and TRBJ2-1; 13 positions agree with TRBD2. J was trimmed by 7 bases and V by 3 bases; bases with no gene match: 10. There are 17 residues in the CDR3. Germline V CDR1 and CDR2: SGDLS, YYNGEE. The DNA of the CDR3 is TGTGCCAGCAGCGGACCGATACTAGCGGGGGGGCTTAATGAGCAGTTCTTC. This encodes CASSGPILAGGLNEQFF.

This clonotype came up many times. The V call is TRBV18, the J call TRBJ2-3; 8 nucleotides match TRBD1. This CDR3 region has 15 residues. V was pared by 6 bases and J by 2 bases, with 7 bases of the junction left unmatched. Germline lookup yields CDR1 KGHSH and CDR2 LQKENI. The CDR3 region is CASSSPDRATDTQYF. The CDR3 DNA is TGTGCCAGCTCTTCTCCGGACAGGGCCACAGATACGCAGTATTTT.

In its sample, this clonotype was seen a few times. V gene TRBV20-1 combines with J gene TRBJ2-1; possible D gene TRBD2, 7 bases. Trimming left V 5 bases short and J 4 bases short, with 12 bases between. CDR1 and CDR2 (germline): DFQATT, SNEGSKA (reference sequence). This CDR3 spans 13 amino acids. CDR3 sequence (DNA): TGCAGTGCTGGGAGGGGGGATTACAATGAGCAGTTCTTC. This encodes CSAGRGDYNEQFF.

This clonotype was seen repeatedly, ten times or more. CDR3 bases: TGTGCCAGCAGTAGGACTGGGCCTGGGACCCAGTACTTC. As protein: CASSRTGPGTQYF. The chain carries TRBV6-1 and TRBJ2-5, with D possibly matching TRBD2 (5 bases). V was pared by 5 bases and J by 7 bases, with 14 bases between. Germline V CDR1 and CDR2: MNHNS, SASEGT. The CDR3 consists of 13 residues.

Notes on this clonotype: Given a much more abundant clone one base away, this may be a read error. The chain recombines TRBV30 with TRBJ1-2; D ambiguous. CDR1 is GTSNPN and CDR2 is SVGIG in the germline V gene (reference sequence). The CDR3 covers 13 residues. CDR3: CARSVQLVYGYTF. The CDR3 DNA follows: TGTGCCCGGAGTGTTCAGCTGGTCTATGGCTACACCTTC. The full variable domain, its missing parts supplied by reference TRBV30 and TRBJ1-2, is SQTIHQWPATLVQPVGSPLSLECTVEGTSNPNLYWYRQAAGRGLQLLFYSVGIGQISSEVPQNLSASRPQDRQFILSSKKLLLSDSGFYLCARSVQLVYGYTFGSGTRLTVV.

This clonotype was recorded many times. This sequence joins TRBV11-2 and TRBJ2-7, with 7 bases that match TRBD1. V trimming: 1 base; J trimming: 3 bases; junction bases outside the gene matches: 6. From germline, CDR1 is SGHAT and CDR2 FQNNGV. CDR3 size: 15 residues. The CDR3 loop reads CASSLGAGGNYEQYF. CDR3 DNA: TGTGCCAGCAGCTTAGGCGCAGGGGGAAACTACGAGCAGTACTTC.

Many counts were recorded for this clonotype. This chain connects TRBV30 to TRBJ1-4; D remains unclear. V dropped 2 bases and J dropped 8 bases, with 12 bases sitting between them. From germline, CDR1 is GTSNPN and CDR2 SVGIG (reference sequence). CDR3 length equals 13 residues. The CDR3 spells CAWSRVIGEKLFF. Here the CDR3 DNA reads TGTGCCTGGAGTCGGGTAATAGGAGAAAAACTGTTTTTT.

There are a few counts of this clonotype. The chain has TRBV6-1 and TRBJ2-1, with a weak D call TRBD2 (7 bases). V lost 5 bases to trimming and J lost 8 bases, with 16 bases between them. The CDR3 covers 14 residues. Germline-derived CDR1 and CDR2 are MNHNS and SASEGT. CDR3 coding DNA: TGTGCCAGCAGTTGGATAGGGGGGGAGGATGAGCAGTTCTTC. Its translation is CASSWIGGEDEQFF.

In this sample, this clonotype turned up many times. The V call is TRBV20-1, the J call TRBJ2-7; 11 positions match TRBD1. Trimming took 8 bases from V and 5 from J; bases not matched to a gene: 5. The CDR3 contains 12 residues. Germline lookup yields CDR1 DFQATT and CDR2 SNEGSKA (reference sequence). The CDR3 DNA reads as TGCAGTTCCGGACAGGGGGCAAACGAGCAGTACTTC. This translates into CSSGQGANEQYF.

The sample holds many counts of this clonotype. The CDR3 DNA reads as TGTGCCAGCAGCCCCCAAACCCGACAGGCTACGAACACTGAAGCTTTCTTT. It is translated as CASSPQTRQATNTEAFF. J is TRBJ1-1 and V is TRBV7-3; tentative D call: TRBD1 (6 bases). The CDR3 length is 17 residues. V shed 5 bases and J shed 1 base, with 20 bases lying between them. The germline CDR1 and CDR2 sequences are SGHTA and FQGTGA.

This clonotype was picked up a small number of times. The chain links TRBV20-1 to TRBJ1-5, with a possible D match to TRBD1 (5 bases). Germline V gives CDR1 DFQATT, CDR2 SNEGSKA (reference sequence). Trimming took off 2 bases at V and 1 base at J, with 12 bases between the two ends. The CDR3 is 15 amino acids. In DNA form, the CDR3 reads TGCAGTGCTAGACAGGGAGGCCTCAGCAATCAGCCCCAGCATTTT. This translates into CSARQGGLSNQPQHF.

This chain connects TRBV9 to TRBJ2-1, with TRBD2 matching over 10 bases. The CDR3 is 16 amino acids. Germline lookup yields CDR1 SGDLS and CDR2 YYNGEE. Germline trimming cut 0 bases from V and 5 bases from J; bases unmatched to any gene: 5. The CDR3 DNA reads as TGTGCCAGCAGCGTAGCTCCTAGCGGGGGTCACAATGAGCAGTTCTTC. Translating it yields CASSVAPSGGHNEQFF.

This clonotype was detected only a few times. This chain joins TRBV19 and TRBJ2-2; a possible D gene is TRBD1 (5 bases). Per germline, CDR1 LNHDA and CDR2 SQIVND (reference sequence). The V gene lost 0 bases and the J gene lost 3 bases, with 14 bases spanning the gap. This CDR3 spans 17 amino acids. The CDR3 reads CASSIDLATGYTGELFF. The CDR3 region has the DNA TGTGCCAGTAGTATAGATCTGGCTACAGGCTACACCGGGGAGCTGTTTTTT. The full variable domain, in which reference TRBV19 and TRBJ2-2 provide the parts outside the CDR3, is DGGITQSPKYLFRKEGQNVTLSCEQNLNHDAMYWYRQDPGQGLRLIYYSQIVNDFQKGDIAEGYSVSREKKESFPLTVTSAQKNPTAFYLCASSIDLATGYTGELFFGEGSRLTVL.

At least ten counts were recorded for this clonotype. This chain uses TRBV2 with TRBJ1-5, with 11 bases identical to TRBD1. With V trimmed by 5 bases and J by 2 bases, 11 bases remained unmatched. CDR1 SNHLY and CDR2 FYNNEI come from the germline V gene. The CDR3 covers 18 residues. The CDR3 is CASSSRTGGAGGNQPQHF. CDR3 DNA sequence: TGTGCCAGCAGTTCGAGGACAGGGGGCGCCGGAGGCAATCAGCCCCAGCATTTT.

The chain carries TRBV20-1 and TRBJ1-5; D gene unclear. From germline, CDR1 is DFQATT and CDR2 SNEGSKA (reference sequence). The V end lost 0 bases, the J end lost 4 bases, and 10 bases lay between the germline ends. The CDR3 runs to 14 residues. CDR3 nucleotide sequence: TGCAGTGCTAGAGACGGACTAACAAATCAGCCCCAGCATTTT. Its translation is CSARDGLTNQPQHF.

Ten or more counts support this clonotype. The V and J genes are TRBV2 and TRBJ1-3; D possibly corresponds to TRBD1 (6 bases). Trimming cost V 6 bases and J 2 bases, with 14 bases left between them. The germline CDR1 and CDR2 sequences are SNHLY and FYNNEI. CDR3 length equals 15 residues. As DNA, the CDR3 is TGTGCCAGCAGACCGAGAGACAGGCCTGGAAACACCATATATTTT. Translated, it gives CASRPRDRPGNTIYF. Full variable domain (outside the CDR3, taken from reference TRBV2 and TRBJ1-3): EPEVTQTPSHQVTQMGQEVILRCVPISNHLYFYWYRQILGQKVEFLVSFYNNEISEKSEIFDDQFSVERPDGSNFTLKIRSTKLEDSAMYFCASRPRDRPGNTIYFGEGSWLTVV.